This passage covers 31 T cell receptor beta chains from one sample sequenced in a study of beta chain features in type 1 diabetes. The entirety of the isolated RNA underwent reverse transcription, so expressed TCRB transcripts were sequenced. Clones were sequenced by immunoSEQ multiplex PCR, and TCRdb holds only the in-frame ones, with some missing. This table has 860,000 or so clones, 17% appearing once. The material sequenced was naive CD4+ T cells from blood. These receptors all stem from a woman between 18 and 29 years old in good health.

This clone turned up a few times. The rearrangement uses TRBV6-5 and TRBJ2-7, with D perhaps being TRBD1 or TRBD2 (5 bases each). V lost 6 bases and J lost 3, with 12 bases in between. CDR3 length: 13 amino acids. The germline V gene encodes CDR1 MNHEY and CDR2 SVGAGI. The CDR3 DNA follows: TGTGCCAGCAGAGGGGACCCTGTCTACGAGCAGTACTTC. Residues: CASRGDPVYEQYF.

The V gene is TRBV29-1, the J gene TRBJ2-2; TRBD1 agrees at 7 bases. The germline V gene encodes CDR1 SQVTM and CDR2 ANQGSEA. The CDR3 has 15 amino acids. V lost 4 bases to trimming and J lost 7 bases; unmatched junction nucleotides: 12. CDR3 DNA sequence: TGCAGCGTTGGGAGAGGGGGCCCCCAGGGCGGGGAGCTGTTTTTT. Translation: CSVGRGGPQGGELFF.

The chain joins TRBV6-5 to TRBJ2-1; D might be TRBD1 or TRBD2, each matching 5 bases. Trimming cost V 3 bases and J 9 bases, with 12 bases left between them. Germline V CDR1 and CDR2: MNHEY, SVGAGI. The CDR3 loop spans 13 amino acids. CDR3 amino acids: CASSYSRDGEQFF. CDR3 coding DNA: TGTGCCAGCAGTTATTCGAGGGACGGTGAGCAGTTCTTC.

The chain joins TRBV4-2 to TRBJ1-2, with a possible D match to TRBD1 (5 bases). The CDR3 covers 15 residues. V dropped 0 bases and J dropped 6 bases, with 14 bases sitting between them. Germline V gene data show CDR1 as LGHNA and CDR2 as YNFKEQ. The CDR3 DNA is TGTGCCAGCAGCCAAGATTACGGGCAGGGAGATGGCTACACCTTC. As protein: CASSQDYGQGDGYTF.

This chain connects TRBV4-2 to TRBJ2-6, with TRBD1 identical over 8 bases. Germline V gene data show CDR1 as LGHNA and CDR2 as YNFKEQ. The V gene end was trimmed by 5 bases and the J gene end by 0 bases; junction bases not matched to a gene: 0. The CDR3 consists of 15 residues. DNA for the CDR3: TGTGCCAGCAGCGACAGGGGCTCTGGGGCCAACGTCCTGACTTTC. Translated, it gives CASSDRGSGANVLTF.

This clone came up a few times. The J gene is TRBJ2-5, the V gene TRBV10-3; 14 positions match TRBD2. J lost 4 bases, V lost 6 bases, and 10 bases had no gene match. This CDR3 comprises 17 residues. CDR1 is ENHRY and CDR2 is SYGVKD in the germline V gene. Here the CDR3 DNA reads TGTGCCATCAGAACCGGGACTAGCGGGAGAGGGGCAGAGACCCAGTACTTC. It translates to CAIRTGTSGRGAETQYF.

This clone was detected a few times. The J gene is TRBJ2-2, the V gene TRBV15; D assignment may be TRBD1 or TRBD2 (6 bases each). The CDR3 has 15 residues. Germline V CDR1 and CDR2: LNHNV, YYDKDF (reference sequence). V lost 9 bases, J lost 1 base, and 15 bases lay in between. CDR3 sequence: CATGTGTKNTGELFF. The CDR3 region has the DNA TGTGCCACAGGGACTGGGACAAAGAACACCGGGGAGCTGTTTTTT. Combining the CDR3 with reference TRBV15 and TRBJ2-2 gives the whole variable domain DAMVIQNPRYQVTQFGKPVTLSCSQTLNHNVMYWYQQKSSQAPKLLFHYYDKDFNNEADTPDNFQSRRPNTSFCFLDIRSPGLGDTAMYLCATGTGTKNTGELFFGEGSRLTVL.

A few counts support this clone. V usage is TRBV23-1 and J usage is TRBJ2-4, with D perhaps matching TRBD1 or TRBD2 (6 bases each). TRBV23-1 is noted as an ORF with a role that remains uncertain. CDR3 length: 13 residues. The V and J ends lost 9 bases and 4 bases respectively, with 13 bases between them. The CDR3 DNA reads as TGCGCCAGGACAGGAGGGGCTAAAAACATTCAGTACTTC. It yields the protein CARTGGAKNIQYF.

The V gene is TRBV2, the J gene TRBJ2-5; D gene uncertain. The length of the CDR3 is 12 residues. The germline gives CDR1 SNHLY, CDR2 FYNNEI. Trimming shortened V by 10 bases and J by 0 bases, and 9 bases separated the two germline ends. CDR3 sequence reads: CATREYQETQYF. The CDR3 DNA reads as TGTGCCACCAGAGAGTACCAAGAGACCCAGTACTTC.

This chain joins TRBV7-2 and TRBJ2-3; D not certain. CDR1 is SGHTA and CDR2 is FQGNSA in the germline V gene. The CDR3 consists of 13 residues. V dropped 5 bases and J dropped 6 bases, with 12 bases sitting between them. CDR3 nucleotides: TGTGCCAGCAGCCAGTTATTCGGGGATACGCAGTATTTT. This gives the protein CASSQLFGDTQYF.

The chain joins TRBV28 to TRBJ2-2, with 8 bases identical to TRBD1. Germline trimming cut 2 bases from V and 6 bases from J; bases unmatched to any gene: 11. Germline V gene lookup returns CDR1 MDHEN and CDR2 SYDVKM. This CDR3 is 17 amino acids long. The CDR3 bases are TGTGCCAGCAGTTTACTAAGGACAGGGCGTTTAGCCGGGGAGCTGTTTTTT. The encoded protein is CASSLLRTGRLAGELFF. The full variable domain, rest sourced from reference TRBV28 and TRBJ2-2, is DVKVTQSSRYLVKRTGEKVFLECVQDMDHENMFWYRQDPGLGLRLIYFSYDVKMKEKGDIPEGYSVSREKKERFSLILESASTNQTSMYLCASSLLRTGRLAGELFFGEGSRLTVL.

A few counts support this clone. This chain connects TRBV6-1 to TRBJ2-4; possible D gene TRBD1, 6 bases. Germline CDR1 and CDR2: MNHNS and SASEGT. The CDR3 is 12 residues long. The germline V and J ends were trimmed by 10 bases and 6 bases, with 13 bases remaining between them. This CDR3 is CATWDTANIQYF. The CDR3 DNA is TGTGCCACCTGGGACACCGCAAACATTCAGTACTTC.

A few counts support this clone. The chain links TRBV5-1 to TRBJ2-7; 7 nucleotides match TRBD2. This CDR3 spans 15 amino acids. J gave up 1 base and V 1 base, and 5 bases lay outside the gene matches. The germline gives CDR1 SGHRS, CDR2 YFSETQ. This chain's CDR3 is CASSLLVGGSYEQYF. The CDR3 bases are TGCGCCAGCAGCTTGTTGGTGGGGGGGTCCTACGAGCAGTACTTC. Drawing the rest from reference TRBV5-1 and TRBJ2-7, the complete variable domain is KAGVTQTPRYLIKTRGQQVTLSCSPISGHRSVSWYQQTPGQGLQFLFEYFSETQRNKGNFPGRFSGRQFSNSRSEMNVSTLELGDSALYLCASSLLVGGSYEQYFGPGTRLTVT.

The CDR3 protein is CASSLERQGYTEAFF. The CDR3 DNA reads TGCGCCAGCAGCTTGGAGAGACAGGGGTACACTGAAGCTTTCTTT. This rearrangement joins TRBV5-1 to TRBJ1-1; TRBD1 aligns across 8 bases. J lost 3 bases, V lost 0 bases, and 4 bases had no gene match. The CDR3 sequence is 15 residues long. Germline loops: CDR1 SGHRS, CDR2 YFSETQ.

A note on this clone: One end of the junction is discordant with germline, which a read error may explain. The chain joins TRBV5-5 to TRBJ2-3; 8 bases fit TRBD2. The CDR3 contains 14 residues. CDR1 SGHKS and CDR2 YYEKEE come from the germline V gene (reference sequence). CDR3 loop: CASRGLVVTDTQYF. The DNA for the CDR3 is TGCGCCAGCAGGGGACTAGTGGTTACAGATACGCAGTATTTT.

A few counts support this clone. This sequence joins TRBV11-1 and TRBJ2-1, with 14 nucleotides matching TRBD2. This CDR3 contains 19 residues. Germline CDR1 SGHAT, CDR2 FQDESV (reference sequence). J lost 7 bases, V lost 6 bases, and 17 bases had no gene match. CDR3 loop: CASRPSRAGGLAGVNEQFF. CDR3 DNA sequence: TGTGCCAGCAGGCCCTCGCGGGCTGGGGGACTAGCGGGAGTGAATGAGCAGTTCTTC.

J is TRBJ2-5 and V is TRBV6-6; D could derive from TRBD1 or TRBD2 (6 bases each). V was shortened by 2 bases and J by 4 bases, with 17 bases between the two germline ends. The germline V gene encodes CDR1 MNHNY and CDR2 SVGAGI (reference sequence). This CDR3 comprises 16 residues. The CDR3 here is CASSYSRTQGLETQYF. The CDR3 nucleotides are TGTGCCAGCAGTTACAGTCGAACACAGGGACTAGAGACCCAGTACTTC.

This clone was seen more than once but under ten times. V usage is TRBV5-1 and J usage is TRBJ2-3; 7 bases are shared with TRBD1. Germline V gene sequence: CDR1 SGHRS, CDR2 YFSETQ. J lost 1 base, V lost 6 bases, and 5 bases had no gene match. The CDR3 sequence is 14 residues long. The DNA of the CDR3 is TGCGCCAGCAACGGACAGGTGGGCACAGATACGCAGTATTTT. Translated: CASNGQVGTDTQYF.

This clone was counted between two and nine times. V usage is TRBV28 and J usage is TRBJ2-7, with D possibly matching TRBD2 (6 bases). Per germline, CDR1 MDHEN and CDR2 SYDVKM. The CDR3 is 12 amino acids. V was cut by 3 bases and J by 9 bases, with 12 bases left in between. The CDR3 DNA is TGTGCCAGCAGTTTGGGCGGAGGGGTGCAGTACTTC. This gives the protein CASSLGGGVQYF.

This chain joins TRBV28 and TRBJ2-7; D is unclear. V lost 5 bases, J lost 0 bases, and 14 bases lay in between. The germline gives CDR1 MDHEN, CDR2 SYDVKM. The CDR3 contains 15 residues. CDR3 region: CASSVVVGSSYEQYF. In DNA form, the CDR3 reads TGTGCCAGCAGTGTGGTAGTCGGTAGCTCCTACGAGCAGTACTTC.

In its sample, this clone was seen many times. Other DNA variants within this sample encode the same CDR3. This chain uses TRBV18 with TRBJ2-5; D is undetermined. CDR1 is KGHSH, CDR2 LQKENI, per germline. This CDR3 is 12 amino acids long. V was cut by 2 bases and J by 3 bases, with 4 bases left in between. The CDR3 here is CASSPGEETQYF. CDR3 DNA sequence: TGTGCCAGCTCACCAGGGGAAGAGACCCAGTACTTC.

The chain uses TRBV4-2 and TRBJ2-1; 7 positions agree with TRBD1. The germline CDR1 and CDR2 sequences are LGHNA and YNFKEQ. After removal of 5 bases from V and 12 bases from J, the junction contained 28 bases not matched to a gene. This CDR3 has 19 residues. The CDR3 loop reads CASSYKRQGAVPSRHRQFF. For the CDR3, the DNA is TGTGCCAGCAGCTACAAGAGACAGGGAGCAGTCCCTTCACGACATAGGCAGTTCTTC.

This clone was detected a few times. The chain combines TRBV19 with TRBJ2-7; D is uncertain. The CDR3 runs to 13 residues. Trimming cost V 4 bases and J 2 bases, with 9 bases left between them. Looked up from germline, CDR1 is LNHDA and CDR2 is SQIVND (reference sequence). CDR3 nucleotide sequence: TGTGCCAGTAGTAAGTCCAGTGCCTACGAGCAGTACTTC. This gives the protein CASSKSSAYEQYF.

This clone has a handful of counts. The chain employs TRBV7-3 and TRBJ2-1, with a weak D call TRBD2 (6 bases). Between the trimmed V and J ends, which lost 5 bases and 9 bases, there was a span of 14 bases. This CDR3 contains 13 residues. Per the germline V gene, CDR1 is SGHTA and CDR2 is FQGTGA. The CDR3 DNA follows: TGTGCCAGCAGCCGGGGATGGGGAGGTGAGCAGTTCTTC. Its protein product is CASSRGWGGEQFF.

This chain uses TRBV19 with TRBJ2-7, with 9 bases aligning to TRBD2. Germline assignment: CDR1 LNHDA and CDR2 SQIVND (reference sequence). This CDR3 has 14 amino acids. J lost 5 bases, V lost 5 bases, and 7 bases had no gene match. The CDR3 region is CASSPGLASNEQYF. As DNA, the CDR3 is TGTGCCAGTAGTCCGGGACTAGCTTCGAACGAGCAGTACTTC.

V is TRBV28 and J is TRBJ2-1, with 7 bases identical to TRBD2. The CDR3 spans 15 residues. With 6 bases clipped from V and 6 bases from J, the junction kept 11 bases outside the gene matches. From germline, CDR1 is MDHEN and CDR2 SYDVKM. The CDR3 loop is CASSQIASGINEQFF. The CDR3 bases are TGTGCCAGCAGCCAAATTGCTAGCGGAATCAATGAGCAGTTCTTC.

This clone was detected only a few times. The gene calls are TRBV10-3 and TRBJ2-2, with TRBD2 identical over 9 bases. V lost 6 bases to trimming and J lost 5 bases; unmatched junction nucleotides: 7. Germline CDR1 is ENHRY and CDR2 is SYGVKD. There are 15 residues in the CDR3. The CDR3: CAIRVSGSGTGELFF. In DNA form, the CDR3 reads TGTGCCATCAGAGTTAGCGGGAGCGGGACCGGGGAGCTGTTTTTT.

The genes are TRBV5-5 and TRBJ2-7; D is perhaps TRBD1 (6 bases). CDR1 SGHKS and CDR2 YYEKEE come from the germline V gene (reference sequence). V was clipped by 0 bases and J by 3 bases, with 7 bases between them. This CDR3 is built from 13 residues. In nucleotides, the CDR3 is TGTGCCAGCAGCTTGGGGACAGACTACGAGCAGTACTTC. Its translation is CASSLGTDYEQYF. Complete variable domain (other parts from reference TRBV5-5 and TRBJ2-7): DAGVTQSPTHLIKTRGQQVTLRCSPISGHKSVSWYQQVLGQGPQFIFQYYEKEERGRGNFPDRFSARQFPNYSSELNVNALLLGDSALYLCASSLGTDYEQYFGPGTRLTVT.

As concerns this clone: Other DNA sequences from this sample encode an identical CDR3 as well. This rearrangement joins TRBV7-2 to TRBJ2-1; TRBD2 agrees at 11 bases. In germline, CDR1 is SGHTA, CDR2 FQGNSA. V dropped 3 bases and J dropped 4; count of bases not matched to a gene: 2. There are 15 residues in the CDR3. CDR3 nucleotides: TGTGCCAGCAGCTTGACTAGCGGGACTTACAATGAGCAGTTCTTC. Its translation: CASSLTSGTYNEQFF. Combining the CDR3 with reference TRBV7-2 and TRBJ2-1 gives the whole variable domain GAGVSQSPSNKVTEKGKDVELRCDPISGHTALYWYRQSLGQGLEFLIYFQGNSAPDKSGLPSDRFSAERTGGSVSTLTIQRTQQEDSAVYLCASSLTSGTYNEQFFGPGTRLTVL.

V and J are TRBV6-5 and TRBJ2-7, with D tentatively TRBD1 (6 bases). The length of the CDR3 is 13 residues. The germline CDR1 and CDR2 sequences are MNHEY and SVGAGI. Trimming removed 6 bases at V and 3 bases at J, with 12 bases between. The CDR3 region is CASSLQGSYEQYF. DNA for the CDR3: TGTGCCAGCAGCTTACAGGGAAGCTACGAGCAGTACTTC.

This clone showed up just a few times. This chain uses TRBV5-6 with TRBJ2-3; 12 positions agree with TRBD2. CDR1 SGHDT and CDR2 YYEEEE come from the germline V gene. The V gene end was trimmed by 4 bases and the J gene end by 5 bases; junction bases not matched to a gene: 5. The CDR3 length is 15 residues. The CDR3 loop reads CASSKGLAGRDTQYF. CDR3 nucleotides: TGTGCCAGCAGCAAGGGACTAGCGGGTAGAGATACGCAGTATTTT. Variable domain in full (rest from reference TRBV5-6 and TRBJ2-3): DAGVTQSPTHLIKTRGQQVTLRCSPKSGHDTVSWYQQALGQGPQFIFQYYEEEERQRGNFPDRFSGHQFPNYSSELNVNALLLGDSALYLCASSKGLAGRDTQYFGPGTRLTVL.